The clone carrying this TCR beta chain was detected a few times. Its target is unknown. From the 5' RACE reads, TCRdb called clonotypes with MiXCR, one entry per CDR3 protein. In the table there are about 800,000 distinct CDR3 sequences, 12% of which are singletons. The sample is drawn from a study of CD8 T cells in ankylosing spondylitis. Study-wide points: What seemed typical of ankylosing spondylitis blood was a TCR beta motif built from eight highly homologous variants. Clones tied to disease were said to be significantly enriched in matched ankylosing spondylitis synovial fluid. A CD8+ phenotype characterized the disease-linked clones, which were relatively rare in peripheral blood.

CDR3 size: 16 residues. V gave up 6 bases and J gave up 0 bases, with 15 bases separating them. Germline values: CDR1 SGHRS, CDR2 YFSETQ. The sequence was collected from a male donor with ankylosing spondylitis. The specimen sequenced was blood, either unsorted or a sorted T cell fraction (not recorded which). The J gene is TRBJ2-2, the V gene TRBV5-1; D perhaps matches TRBD1 (6 bases). The CDR3 coding sequence is TGCGCCAGCACCCCTAACGCAGGGGCGAACACCGGGGAGCTGTTTTTT. It is translated as CASTPNAGANTGELFF.